These 30 T cell receptor beta chains were sequenced from one sample in a study of Graves' ophthalmopathy and Graves' hyperthyroidism. Investigators amplified TCR beta CDR3 regions from RNA transcripts. RT-PCR with HTBI primers came first, then second-round multiplex PCR. MiXCR, applied by TCRdb to the multiplex PCR reads, yields one record per CDR3 protein. The sample holds 200,000 to 250,000 distinct CDR3 sequences, 20% to 25% seen once. Sample: peripheral blood. The receptors were sampled from a woman aged 45-59 years with Graves' ophthalmopathy.

This clonotype was detected ten times or more. This chain connects TRBV20-1 to TRBJ1-1; D call uncertain. Trimming pared 3 bases from V and 1 base from J, leaving 9 bases between. The germline gives CDR1 DFQATT, CDR2 SNEGSKA (reference sequence). The CDR3 consists of 13 residues. This CDR3 is CSARGTGNTEAFF. The CDR3 bases are TGCAGTGCTAGGGGAACGGGGAACACTGAAGCTTTCTTT.

The sample holds many counts of this clonotype. V gene TRBV6-1 combines with J gene TRBJ2-2; TRBD2 agrees at 11 bases. V trimming: 6 bases; J trimming: 4 bases; junction bases outside the gene matches: 10. Germline V lookup: CDR1 MNHNS, CDR2 SASEGT. The CDR3 has 17 residues. For the CDR3, the DNA is TGTGCCAGCAGCTCCTTAGCGGGAGGGGTTTCCACCGGGGAGCTGTTTTTT. Encoded protein: CASSSLAGGVSTGELFF.

This clonotype was observed many times. The chain uses TRBV9 and TRBJ1-2; no clear D. This CDR3 is built from 12 residues. Trimming left V 3 bases short and J 7 bases short, with 10 bases between. Germline CDR1 is SGDLS and CDR2 is YYNGEE. CDR3 loop: CASSAINGGYTF. For the CDR3, the DNA is TGTGCCAGCAGCGCCATCAACGGTGGCTACACCTTC. Using reference TRBV9 and TRBJ1-2 for the parts outside the CDR3, the full variable domain is DSGVTQTPKHLITATGQRVTLRCSPRSGDLSVYWYQQSLDQGLQFLIQYYNGEERAKGNILERFSAQQFPDLHSELNLSSLELGDSALYFCASSAINGGYTFGSGTRLTVV.

This clonotype was seen a few times. The chain uses TRBV6-2 or TRBV6-3 and TRBJ2-5; TRBD1 aligns across 10 bases. The CDR3 covers 16 residues. With V trimmed by 4 bases and J by 4 bases, 9 bases remained unmatched. CDR1 MNHEY and CDR2 SVGEGT come from the germline V gene. The CDR3: CASSSETGGVGETQYF. CDR3 in DNA: TGTGCCAGCAGTTCCGAGACAGGGGGCGTAGGAGAGACCCAGTACTTC.

This clonotype was found many times. The CDR3 DNA reads as TGTGCCAGCTCTTGGGACCGACCCTACGAGCAGTACTTC. As protein: CASSWDRPYEQYF. J is TRBJ2-7 and V is TRBV12-3 or TRBV12-4; possibly TRBD1 or TRBD2 for D (5 bases each). The ends were cut back, 8 bases at V and 2 bases at J, with 13 bases in the middle. The CDR3 has 13 residues.

The sample holds many counts of this clonotype. The chain recombines TRBV11-1 with TRBJ1-2; D is undetermined. Deletions cut 0 bases from V and 0 bases from J, with 17 bases between. CDR1 is SGHAT, CDR2 FQDESV, per germline (reference sequence). The length of the CDR3 is 18 residues. The CDR3: CASSLAARKGSANYGYTF. CDR3 in DNA: TGTGCCAGCAGCTTAGCGGCAAGGAAGGGTTCGGCTAACTATGGCTACACCTTC.

This clonotype has just a few counts. This sequence joins TRBV12-3 or TRBV12-4 and TRBJ2-2; D remains unclear. The V and J ends lost 6 bases and 6 bases respectively, with 8 bases between them. CDR3 length: 12 amino acids. The CDR3, as DNA: TGTGCCAGCAGCGTGGGCGCCGGGGAGCTGTTTTTT. Its translation is CASSVGAGELFF.

This clonotype was recorded many times. The rearrangement joins TRBV28 to TRBJ1-1, with no clear D. The CDR3 covers 10 residues. The V end lost 8 bases, the J end lost 4 bases, and 5 bases lay between the germline ends. Germline V gives CDR1 MDHEN, CDR2 SYDVKM. The CDR3 DNA reads TGTGCCAGCGAAGGCACTGAAGCTTTCTTT. Translated, it gives CASEGTEAFF.

The chain uses TRBV7-9 and TRBJ1-1; D is unresolved. CDR3 length equals 13 residues. Trimming left V 5 bases short and J 5 bases short, with 12 bases between. CDR1 is SEHNR, CDR2 FQNEAQ, per germline (reference sequence). The CDR3 reads CASSTSVATEAFF. DNA of the CDR3: TGTGCCAGCAGCACCTCAGTGGCTACTGAAGCTTTCTTT.

This clonotype was seen ten or more times. The chain combines TRBV4-2 with TRBJ1-2, with D uncertain. CDR3 length: 17 amino acids. The V gene's germline CDR1 is LGHNA and CDR2 YNFKEQ. V was cut by 2 bases and J by 3 bases, with 19 bases left in between. The chain's CDR3 is CASSQTTRETTYYGYTF. As DNA, the CDR3 is TGTGCCAGCAGCCAAACAACCCGGGAGACAACTTACTATGGCTACACCTTC.

This clonotype appeared many times. The chain is built from TRBV12-3 or TRBV12-4 and TRBJ2-4; the match to TRBD2 covers 9 bases. CDR3 size: 15 residues. J was trimmed by 0 bases and V by 6 bases; bases with no gene match: 3. Here the CDR3 DNA reads TGTGCCAGCAGGTCTAGCGGGGTAGCCAAAAACATTCAGTACTTC. As protein: CASRSSGVAKNIQYF.

This clonotype was seen many times. The chain combines TRBV30 with TRBJ1-6; D perhaps matches TRBD1 (5 bases). Germline assignment: CDR1 GTSNPN and CDR2 SVGIG (reference sequence). Trimming took 5 bases from V and 7 from J, leaving 15 bases between them. The CDR3 consists of 14 residues. The CDR3 DNA is TGTGCCTGGTGTAGCCTTCAGGGAAATTCACCCCTCCACTTT. It specifies CAWCSLQGNSPLHF.

Only a few counts were recorded for this clonotype. The chain joins TRBV7-9 to TRBJ2-7, with D perhaps matching TRBD2 (5 bases). Germline V gene data show CDR1 as SEHNR and CDR2 as FQNEAQ (reference sequence). V gave up 5 bases and J gave up 5 bases, with 13 bases separating them. The CDR3 covers 13 residues. The CDR3 here is CASSPTSRDEQYF. The CDR3 DNA sequence: TGTGCCAGCAGCCCCACCTCGCGGGACGAGCAGTACTTC. The full variable domain, in which reference TRBV7-9 and TRBJ2-7 provide the parts outside the CDR3, is DTGVSQNPRHKITKRGQNVTFRCDPISEHNRLYWYRQTLGQGPEFLTYFQNEAQLEKSRLLSDRFSAERPKGSFSTLEIQRTEQGDSAMYLCASSPTSRDEQYFGPGTRLTVT.

This clonotype was seen a few times. The genes are TRBV5-1 and TRBJ1-1; D gene uncertain. Germline CDR1 SGHRS, CDR2 YFSETQ. The CDR3 length is 14 residues. Trimming pared 1 base from V and 4 bases from J, leaving 11 bases between. DNA of the CDR3: TGCGCCAGCAGCTTGAGGGCGGGAACCACTGAAGCTTTCTTT. Residues: CASSLRAGTTEAFF. The full variable domain, its missing parts supplied by reference TRBV5-1 and TRBJ1-1, is KAGVTQTPRYLIKTRGQQVTLSCSPISGHRSVSWYQQTPGQGLQFLFEYFSETQRNKGNFPGRFSGRQFSNSRSEMNVSTLELGDSALYLCASSLRAGTTEAFFGQGTRLTVV.

The sample holds many counts of this clonotype. This chain uses TRBV7-2 with TRBJ2-5; no definite D call. Germline CDR1 is SGHTA and CDR2 is FQGNSA. The ends were cut back, 3 bases at V and 2 bases at J, with 10 bases in the middle. The CDR3 runs 14 residues. The CDR3 region has the DNA TGTGCCAGCAGCTTTCGGCGGAGTCAAGAGACCCAGTACTTC. Translated: CASSFRRSQETQYF.

Details on this clonotype: At one of its ends the junction is not consistent with the germline gene, which may arise from a read error. J is TRBJ2-4 and V is TRBV12-3 or TRBV12-4; 7 bases agree with TRBD1. The last part of the DNA fits TRBJ2-1 better; the J call may be wrong. The CDR3 covers 12 residues. CDR3: CPSWRQGSPQFF. The CDR3 coding sequence is TGTCCCAGCTGGAGACAGGGCTCTCCCCAGTTCTTC.

The V and J genes are TRBV16 and TRBJ1-1; no reliable D call. CDR1 and CDR2 from the germline V gene are KGHSY and FQNENV. The CDR3 runs to 12 residues. Trimming shortened V by 1 base and J by 7 bases, and 7 bases separated the two germline ends. The CDR3 nucleotides read TGTGCCAGCAGCCAATTCAGCCGTGAAGCTTTCTTT. Its protein is CASSQFSREAFF.

The chain joins TRBV24-1 to TRBJ1-5; D is ambiguous. Trimming removed 0 bases at V and 3 bases at J, with 20 bases between. Germline loops: CDR1 KGHDR, CDR2 SFDVKD. The CDR3 extends over 19 amino acids. In DNA form, the CDR3 reads TGTGCCACCAGTGATTTGAGCAGGCATGGGCCGGGGATCAATCAGCCCCAGCATTTT. Its protein is CATSDLSRHGPGINQPQHF.

This chain links TRBV6-1 with TRBJ2-5; D is possibly TRBD1 (5 bases). Germline CDR1 and CDR2: MNHNS and SASEGT. This CDR3 contains 13 residues. Trimming shortened V by 5 bases and J by 3 bases, and 10 bases separated the two germline ends. In DNA, the CDR3 is TGTGCCAGCAGTCGCGCCAGGGAAGAGACCCAGTACTTC. It translates to CASSRAREETQYF.

In its sample, this clonotype was seen many times. The J gene is TRBJ2-7, the V gene TRBV27; D possibly corresponds to TRBD1 (5 bases). This CDR3 spans 13 amino acids. V gave up 3 bases and J gave up 2 bases, with 8 bases separating them. Germline CDR1 MNHEY, CDR2 SMNVEV (reference sequence). The CDR3 DNA follows: TGTGCCAGCAGTTTTGACAGTACCTACGAGCAGTACTTC. Encoded protein: CASSFDSTYEQYF.

Many counts were recorded for this clonotype. The chain is built from TRBV27 and TRBJ2-5; possibly TRBD2 for D (7 bases). CDR1 MNHEY and CDR2 SMNVEV come from the germline V gene (reference sequence). The V and J ends lost 10 bases and 5 bases respectively, with 20 bases between them. The CDR3 totals 14 residues. The CDR3: CATRTRGGRETQYF. The CDR3 bases are TGTGCCACCCGCACTAGGGGGGGGCGTGAGACCCAGTACTTC.

This clonotype was observed many times. V is TRBV7-9 and J is TRBJ2-2; D is unclear. This CDR3 has 13 residues. Per the germline V gene, CDR1 is SEHNR and CDR2 is FQNEAQ (reference sequence). Trimming pared 4 bases from V and 1 base from J, leaving 4 bases between. This CDR3 reads CASSWRNTGELFF. In nucleotides, the CDR3 is TGTGCCAGCAGCTGGAGGAACACCGGGGAGCTGTTTTTT.

This clonotype was detected a few times. The chain carries TRBV20-1 and TRBJ2-5, with D unclear. Germline V CDR1 and CDR2: DFQATT, SNEGSKA (reference sequence). The CDR3 is made up of 14 amino acids. Trimming stripped 0 bases from V and 7 bases from J, with 15 bases between. The CDR3 reads CSARDHTFEATQYF. In nucleotides, the CDR3 is TGCAGTGCTAGAGACCACACCTTCGAGGCGACCCAGTACTTC.

This clonotype has a count of ten or more. This chain uses TRBV5-1 with TRBJ1-1, with 10 bases lining up with TRBD1. The CDR3 sequence is 15 residues long. With 4 bases clipped from V and 2 bases from J, the junction kept 5 bases outside the gene matches. Germline CDR1 reads SGHRS; CDR2 reads YFSETQ. CDR3 residues: CASSVGQGLNTEAFF. Written as DNA, the CDR3 is TGCGCCAGCAGCGTGGGACAGGGGTTAAACACTGAAGCTTTCTTT.

This clonotype was seen a few times. One base away lies a much larger clone, so this may be a sequencing read error. The CDR3 DNA reads as TGTGCCAGTAGTTCTGGACAGGACCACGAGCAGTACTTC. It yields the protein CASSSGQDHEQYF. This chain links TRBV19 with TRBJ2-7; 7 nucleotides match TRBD1. CDR1 and CDR2 from the germline V gene are LNHDA and SQIVND (reference sequence). Trimming cost V 5 bases and J 5 bases; bases outside gene matches: 6. This CDR3 contains 13 residues.

This clonotype was recorded many times. Possible read error: a much larger clone is one base away. This rearrangement joins TRBV19 to TRBJ1-2; D ambiguous. Between the trimmed V and J ends, which lost 7 bases and 8 bases, there was a span of 23 bases. This CDR3 spans 15 amino acids. Per germline, CDR1 LNHDA and CDR2 SQIVND (reference sequence). CDR3 in amino acids: CASNPDRGLSGGYTF. The CDR3 region has the DNA TGTGCCAGTAACCCAGACCGTGGCCTGTCTGGCGGCTACACCTTC.

This clonotype has a handful of counts. The rearrangement joins TRBV7-3 to TRBJ2-2; 9 bases fit TRBD2. V lost 2 bases, J lost 6 bases, and 4 bases stayed unmatched. The CDR3 contains 15 residues. The germline gives CDR1 SGHTA, CDR2 FQGTGA. CDR3 coding DNA: TGTGCCAGCAGCTTACTAGCGGGAAGGGCCGGGGAGCTGTTTTTT. Translated: CASSLLAGRAGELFF.

CDR3 bases: TGTGCCAGCAGTGAGAACTCTGGAAACACCATATATTTT. Residues: CASSENSGNTIYF. The chain combines TRBV6-1 with TRBJ1-3; D is undetermined. V gave up 3 bases and J gave up 0 bases, with 3 bases separating them. The germline V gene encodes CDR1 MNHNS and CDR2 SASEGT. CDR3 length: 13 amino acids.

This clonotype has ten or more counts. The chain combines TRBV20-1 with TRBJ2-7; TRBD1 is a possible D gene (5 bases). This CDR3 contains 16 residues. CDR1 and CDR2 from the germline V gene are DFQATT and SNEGSKA (reference sequence). V gave up 4 bases and J gave up 0 bases, with 19 bases separating them. The CDR3 bases are TGCAGTGCTACAATCCCGCGGACACGAGCCTCCTACGAGCAGTACTTC. Amino acids: CSATIPRTRASYEQYF.

This clonotype was recorded many times. CDR3 region: CASSRTGQGTPTSQYF. The CDR3 DNA follows: TGTGCCAGCAGCCGGACAGGCCAAGGGACTCCCACTAGCCAGTACTTC. The chain has TRBV4-2 and TRBJ2-7; a possible D gene is TRBD1 (7 bases). Trimming pared 4 bases from V and 10 bases from J, leaving 26 bases between. The CDR3 consists of 16 residues. Germline V gene sequence: CDR1 LGHNA, CDR2 YNFKEQ.